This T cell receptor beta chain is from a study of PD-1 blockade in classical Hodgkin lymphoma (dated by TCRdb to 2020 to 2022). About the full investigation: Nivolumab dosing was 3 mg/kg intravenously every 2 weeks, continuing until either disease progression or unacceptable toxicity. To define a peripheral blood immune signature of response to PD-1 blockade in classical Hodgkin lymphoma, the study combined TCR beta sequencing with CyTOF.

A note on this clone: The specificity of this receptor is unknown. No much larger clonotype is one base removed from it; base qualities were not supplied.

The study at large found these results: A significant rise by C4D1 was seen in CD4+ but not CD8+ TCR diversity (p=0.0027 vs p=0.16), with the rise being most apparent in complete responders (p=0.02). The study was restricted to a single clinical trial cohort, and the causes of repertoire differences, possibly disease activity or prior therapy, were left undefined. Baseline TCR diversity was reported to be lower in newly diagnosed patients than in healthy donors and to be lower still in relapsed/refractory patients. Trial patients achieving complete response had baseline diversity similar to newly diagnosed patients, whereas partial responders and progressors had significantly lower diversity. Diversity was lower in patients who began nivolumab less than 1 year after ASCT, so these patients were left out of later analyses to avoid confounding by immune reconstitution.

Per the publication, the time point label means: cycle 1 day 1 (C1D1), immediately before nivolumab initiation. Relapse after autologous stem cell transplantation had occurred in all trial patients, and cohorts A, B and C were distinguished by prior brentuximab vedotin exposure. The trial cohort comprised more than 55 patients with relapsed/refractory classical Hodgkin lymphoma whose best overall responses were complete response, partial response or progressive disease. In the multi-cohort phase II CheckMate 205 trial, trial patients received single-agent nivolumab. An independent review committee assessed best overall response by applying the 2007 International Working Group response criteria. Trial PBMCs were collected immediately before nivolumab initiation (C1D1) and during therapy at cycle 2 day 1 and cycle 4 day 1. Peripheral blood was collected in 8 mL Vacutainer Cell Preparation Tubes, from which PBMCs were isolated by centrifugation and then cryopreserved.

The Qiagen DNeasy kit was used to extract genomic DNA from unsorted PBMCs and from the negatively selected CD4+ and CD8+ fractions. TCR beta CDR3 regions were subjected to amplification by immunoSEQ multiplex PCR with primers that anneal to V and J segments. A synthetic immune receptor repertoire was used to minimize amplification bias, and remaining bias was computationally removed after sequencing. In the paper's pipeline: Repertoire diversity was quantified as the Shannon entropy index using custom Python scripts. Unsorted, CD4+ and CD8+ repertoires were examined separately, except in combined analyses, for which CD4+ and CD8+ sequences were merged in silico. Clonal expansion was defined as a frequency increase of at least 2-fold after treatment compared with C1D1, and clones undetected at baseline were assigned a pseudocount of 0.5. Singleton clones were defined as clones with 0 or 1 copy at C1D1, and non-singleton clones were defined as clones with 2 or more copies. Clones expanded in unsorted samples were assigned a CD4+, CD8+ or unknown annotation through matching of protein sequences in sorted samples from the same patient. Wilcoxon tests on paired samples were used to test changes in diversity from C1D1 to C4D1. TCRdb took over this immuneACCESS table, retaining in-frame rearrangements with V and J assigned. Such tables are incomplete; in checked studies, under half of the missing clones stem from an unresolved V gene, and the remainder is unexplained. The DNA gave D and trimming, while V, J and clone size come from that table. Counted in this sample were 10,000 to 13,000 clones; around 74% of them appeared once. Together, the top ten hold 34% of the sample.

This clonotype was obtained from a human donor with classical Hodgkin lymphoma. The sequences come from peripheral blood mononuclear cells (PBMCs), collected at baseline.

The DNA reads TGTGCCAGCAGCTCAAACGGCGCGGGGGTCCAAGAGACCCAGTACTTC. The resulting protein is CASSSNGAGVQETQYF. The rearranged chain carries TRBV7-2 and TRBJ2-5, and TRBD2 aligns with 7 junction nucleotides. V trim: 4 bases; J trim: 1 base; unmatched bases: 9. The CDR3 covers 16 residues, taking in both the cysteine and the phenylalanine. Left in the record is the CDR3 DNA by itself, 48 bases read in frame from the first base. Based on the germline V gene, the CDR1 and CDR2 sequences are SGHTA and FQGNSA.